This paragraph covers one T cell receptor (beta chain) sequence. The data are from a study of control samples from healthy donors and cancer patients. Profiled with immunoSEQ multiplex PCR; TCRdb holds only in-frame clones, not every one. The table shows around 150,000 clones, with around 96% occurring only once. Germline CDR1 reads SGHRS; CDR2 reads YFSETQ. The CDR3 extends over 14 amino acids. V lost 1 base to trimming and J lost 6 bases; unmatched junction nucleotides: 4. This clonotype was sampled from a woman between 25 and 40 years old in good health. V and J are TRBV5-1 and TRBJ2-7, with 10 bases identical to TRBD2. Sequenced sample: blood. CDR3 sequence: CASSLTSGIGEQYF. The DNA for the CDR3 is TGCGCCAGCAGCTTGACTAGCGGGATTGGCGAGCAGTACTTC. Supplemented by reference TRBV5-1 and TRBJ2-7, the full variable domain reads KAGVTQTPRYLIKTRGQQVTLSCSPISGHRSVSWYQQTPGQGLQFLFEYFSETQRNKGNFPGRFSGRQFSNSRSEMNVSTLELGDSALYLCASSLTSGIGEQYFGPGTRLTVT.